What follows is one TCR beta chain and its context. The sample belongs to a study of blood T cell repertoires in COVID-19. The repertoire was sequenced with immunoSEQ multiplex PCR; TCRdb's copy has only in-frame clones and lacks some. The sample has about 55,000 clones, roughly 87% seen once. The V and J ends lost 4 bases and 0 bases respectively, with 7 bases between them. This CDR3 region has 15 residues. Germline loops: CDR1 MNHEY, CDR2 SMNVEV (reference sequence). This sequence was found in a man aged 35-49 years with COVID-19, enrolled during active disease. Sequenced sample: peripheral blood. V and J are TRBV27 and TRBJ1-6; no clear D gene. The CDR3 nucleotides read TGTGCCAGCAGTTCCCCAGGCTCCTATAATTCACCCCTCCACTTT. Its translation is CASSSPGSYNSPLHF.